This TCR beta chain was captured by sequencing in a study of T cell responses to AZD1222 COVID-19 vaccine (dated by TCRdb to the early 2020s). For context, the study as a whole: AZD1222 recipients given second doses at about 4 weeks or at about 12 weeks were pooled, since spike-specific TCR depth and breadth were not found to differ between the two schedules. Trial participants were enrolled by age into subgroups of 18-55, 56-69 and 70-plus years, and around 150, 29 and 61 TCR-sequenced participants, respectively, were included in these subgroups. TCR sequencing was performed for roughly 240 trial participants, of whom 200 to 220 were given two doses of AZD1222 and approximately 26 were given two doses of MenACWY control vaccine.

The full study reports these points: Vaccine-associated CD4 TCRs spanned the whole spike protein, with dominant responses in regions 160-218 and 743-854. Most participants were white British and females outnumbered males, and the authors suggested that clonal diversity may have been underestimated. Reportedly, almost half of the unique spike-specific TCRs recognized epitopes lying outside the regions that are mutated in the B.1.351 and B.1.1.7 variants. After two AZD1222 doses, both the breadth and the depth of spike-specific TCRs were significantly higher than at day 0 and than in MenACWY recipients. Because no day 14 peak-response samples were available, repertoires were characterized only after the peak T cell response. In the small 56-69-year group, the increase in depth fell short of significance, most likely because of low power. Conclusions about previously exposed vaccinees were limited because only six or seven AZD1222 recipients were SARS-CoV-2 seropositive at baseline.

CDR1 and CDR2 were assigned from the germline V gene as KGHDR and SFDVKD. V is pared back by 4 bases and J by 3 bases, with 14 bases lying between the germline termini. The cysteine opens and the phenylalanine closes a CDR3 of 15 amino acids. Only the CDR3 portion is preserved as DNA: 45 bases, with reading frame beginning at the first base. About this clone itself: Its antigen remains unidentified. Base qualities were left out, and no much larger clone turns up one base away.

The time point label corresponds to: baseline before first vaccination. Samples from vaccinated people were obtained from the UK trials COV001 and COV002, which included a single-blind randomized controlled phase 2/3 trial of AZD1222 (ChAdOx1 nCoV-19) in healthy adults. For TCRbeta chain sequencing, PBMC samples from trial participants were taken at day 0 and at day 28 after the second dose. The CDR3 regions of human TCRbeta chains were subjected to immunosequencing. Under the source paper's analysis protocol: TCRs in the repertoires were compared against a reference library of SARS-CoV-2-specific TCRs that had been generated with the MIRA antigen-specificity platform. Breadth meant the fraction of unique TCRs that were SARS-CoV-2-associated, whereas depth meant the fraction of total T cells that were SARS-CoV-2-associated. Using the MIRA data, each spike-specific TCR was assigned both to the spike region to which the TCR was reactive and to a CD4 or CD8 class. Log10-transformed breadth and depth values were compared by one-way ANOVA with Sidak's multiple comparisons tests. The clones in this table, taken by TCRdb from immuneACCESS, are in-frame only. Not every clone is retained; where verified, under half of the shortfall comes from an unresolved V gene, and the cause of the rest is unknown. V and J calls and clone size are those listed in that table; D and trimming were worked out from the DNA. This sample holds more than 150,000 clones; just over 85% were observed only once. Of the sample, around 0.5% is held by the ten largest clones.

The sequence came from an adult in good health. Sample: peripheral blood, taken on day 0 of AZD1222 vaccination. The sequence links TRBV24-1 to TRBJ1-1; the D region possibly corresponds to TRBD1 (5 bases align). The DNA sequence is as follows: TGTGCCACCAGTGACGTCGTTGGGGCGGACACTGAAGCTTTCTTT. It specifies CATSDVVGADTEAFF.